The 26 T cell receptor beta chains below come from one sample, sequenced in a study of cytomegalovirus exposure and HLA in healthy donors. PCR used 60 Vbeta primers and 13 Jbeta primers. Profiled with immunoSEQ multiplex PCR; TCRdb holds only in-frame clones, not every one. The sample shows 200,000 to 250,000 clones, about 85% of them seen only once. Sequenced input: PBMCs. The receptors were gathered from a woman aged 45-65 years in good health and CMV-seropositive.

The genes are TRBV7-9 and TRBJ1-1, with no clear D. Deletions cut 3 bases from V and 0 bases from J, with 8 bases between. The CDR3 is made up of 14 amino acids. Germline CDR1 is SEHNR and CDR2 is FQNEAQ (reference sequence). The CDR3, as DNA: TGTGCCAGCAGCTTTCAGGTCATGAACACTGAAGCTTTCTTT. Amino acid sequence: CASSFQVMNTEAFF.

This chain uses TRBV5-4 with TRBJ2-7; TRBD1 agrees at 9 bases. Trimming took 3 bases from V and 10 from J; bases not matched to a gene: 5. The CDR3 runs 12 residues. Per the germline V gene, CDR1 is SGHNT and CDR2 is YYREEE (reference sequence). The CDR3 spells CASSWMGQGQYF. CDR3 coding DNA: TGTGCCAGCAGCTGGATGGGACAGGGCCAGTACTTC.

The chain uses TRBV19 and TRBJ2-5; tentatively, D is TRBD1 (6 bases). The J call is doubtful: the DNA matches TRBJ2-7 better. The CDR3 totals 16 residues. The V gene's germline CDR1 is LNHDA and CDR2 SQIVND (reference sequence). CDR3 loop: CASSIGTPLSWNEQYF. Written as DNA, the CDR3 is TGTGCCAGTAGTATTGGGACACCCCTCTCGTGGAACGAGCAGTACTTC.

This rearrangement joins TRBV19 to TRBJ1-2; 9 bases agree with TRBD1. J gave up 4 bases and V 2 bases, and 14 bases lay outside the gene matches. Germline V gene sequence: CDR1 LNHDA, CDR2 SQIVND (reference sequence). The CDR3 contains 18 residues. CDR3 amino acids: CASSIKILGTGITYGYTF. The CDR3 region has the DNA TGTGCCAGTAGTATAAAAATTCTGGGGACAGGGATCACCTATGGCTACACCTTC.

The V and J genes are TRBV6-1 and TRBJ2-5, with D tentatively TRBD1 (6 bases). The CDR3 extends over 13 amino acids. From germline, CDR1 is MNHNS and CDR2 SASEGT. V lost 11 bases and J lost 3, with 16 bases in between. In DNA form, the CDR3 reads TGTGCCGGCGCGACAGGCATTGAAGAGACCCAGTACTTC. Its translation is CAGATGIEETQYF.

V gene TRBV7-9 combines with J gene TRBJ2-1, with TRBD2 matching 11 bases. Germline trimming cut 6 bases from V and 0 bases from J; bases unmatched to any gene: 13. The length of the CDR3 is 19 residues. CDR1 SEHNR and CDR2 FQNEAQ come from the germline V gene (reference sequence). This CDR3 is CASSPVGVAGGPSYNEQFF. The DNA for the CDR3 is TGTGCCAGCAGTCCAGTCGGGGTAGCGGGGGGGCCCTCCTACAATGAGCAGTTCTTC.

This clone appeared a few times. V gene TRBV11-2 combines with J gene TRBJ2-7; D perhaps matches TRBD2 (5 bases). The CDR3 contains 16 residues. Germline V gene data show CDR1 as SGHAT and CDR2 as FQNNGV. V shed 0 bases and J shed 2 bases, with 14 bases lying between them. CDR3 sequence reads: CASSLDWGDGAYEQYF. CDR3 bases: TGTGCCAGCAGCTTAGATTGGGGAGATGGAGCCTACGAGCAGTACTTC.

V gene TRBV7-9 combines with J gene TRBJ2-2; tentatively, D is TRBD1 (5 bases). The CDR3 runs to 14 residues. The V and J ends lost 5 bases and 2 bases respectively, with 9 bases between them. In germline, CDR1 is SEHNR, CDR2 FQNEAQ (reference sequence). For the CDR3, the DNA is TGTGCCAGCAGCCCCGACAGAAACACCGGGGAGCTGTTTTTT. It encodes CASSPDRNTGELFF.

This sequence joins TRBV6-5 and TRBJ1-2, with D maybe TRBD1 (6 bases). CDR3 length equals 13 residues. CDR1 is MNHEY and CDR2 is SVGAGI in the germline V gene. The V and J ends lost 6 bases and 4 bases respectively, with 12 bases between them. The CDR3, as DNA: TGTGCCAGCAGCCTGGACAGCGTCTATGGCTACACCTTC. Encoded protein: CASSLDSVYGYTF.

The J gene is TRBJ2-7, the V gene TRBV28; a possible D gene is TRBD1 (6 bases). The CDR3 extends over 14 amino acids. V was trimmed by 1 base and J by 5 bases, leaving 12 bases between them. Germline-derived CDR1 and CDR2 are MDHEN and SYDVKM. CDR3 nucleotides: TGTGCCAGCAGTTTATTTGGGACAAAAAACGAGCAGTACTTC. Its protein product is CASSLFGTKNEQYF.

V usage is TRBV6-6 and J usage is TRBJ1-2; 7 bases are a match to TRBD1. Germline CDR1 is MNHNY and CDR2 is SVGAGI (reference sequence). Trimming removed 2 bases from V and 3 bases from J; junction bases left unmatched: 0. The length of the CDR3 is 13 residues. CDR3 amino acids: CASSYGQDYGYTF. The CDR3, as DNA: TGTGCCAGCAGTTACGGACAGGACTATGGCTACACCTTC.

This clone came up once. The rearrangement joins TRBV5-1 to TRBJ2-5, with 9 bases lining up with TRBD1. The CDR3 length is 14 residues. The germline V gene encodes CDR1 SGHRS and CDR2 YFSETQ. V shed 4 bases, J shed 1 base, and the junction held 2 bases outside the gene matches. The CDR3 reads CASSTDRGQETQYF. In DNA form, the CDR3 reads TGCGCCAGCAGCACGGACAGGGGCCAAGAGACCCAGTACTTC. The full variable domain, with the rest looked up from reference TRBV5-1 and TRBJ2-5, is KAGVTQTPRYLIKTRGQQVTLSCSPISGHRSVSWYQQTPGQGLQFLFEYFSETQRNKGNFPGRFSGRQFSNSRSEMNVSTLELGDSALYLCASSTDRGQETQYFGPGTRLLVL.

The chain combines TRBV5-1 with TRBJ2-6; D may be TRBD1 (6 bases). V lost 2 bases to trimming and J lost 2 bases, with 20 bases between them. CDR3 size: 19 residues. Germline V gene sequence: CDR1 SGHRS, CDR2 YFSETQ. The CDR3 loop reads CASSFFRWTEPPGANVLTF. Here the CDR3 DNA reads TGCGCCAGCAGCTTCTTCCGATGGACAGAACCTCCTGGGGCCAACGTCCTGACTTTC.

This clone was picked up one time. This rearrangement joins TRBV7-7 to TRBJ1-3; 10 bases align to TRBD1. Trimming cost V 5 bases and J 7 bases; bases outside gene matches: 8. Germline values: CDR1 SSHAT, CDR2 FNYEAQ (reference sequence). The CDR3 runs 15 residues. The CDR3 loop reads CASSLVPGQGNTIYF. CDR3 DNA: TGTGCCAGCAGCCTTGTCCCGGGACAGGGGAACACCATATATTTT. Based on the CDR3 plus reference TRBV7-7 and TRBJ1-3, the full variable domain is GAGVSQSPRYKVTKRGQDVTLRCDPISSHATLYWYQQALGQGPEFLTYFNYEAQPDKSGLPSDRFSAERPEGSISTLTIQRTEQRDSAMYRCASSLVPGQGNTIYFGEGSWLTVV.

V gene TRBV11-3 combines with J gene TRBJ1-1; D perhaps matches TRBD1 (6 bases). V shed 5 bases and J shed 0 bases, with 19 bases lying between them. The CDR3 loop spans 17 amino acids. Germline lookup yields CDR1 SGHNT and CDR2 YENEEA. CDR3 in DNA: TGTGCCAGCAGCCACGCGGAAATACAGGGCCTGAACACTGAAGCTTTCTTT. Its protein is CASSHAEIQGLNTEAFF. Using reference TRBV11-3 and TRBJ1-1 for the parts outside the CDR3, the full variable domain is EAGVVQSPRYKIIEKKQPVAFWCNPISGHNTLYWYLQNLGQGPELLIRYENEEAVDDSQLPKDRFSAERLKGVDSTLKIQPAELGDSAVYLCASSHAEIQGLNTEAFFGQGTRLTVV.

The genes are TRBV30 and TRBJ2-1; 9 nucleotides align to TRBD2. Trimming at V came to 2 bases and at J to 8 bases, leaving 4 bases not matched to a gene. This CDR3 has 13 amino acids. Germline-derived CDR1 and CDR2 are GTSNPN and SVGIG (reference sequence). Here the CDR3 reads CAWSSGGYDEQFF. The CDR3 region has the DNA TGTGCCTGGAGTAGCGGGGGGTACGATGAGCAGTTCTTC.

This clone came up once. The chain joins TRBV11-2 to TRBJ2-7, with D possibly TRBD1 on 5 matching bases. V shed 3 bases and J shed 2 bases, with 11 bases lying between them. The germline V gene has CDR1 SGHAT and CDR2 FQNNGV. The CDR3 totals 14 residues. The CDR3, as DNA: TGTGCCAGCAGCTTCCCAGGGTCCACCTACGAGCAGTACTTC. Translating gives CASSFPGSTYEQYF.

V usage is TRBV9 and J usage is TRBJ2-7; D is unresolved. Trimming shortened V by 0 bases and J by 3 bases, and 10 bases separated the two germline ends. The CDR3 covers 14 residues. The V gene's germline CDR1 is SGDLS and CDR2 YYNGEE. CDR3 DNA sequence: TGTGCCAGCAGCGTAGAGAGCAACAGCTACGAGCAGTACTTC. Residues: CASSVESNSYEQYF.

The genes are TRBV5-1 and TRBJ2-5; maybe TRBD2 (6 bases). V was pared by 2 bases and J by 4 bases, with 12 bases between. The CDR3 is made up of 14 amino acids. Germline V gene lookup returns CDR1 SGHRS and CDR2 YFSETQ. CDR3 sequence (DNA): TGCGCCAGCAGCTTCGCCTCGGGGGTAGAGACCCAGTACTTC. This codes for CASSFASGVETQYF.

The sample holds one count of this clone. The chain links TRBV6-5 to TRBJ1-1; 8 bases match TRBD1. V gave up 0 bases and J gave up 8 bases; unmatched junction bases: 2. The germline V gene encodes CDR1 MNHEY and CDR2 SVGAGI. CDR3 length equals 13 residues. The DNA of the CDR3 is TGTGCCAGCAGTTACTCCTGGACAGGGGAAGCTTTCTTT. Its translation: CASSYSWTGEAFF.

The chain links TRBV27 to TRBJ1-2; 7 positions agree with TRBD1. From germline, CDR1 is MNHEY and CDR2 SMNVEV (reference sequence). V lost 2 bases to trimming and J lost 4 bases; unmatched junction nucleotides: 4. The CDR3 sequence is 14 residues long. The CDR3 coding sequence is TGTGCCAGCAGTTTAAGACAGGGAGGCTATGGCTACACCTTC. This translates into CASSLRQGGYGYTF.

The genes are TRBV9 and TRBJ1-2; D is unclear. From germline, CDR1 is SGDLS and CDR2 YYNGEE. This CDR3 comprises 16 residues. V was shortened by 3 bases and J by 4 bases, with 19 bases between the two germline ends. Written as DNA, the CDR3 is TGTGCCAGCAGCGCGATGTACAGTCCCAACCTCTATGGCTACACCTTC. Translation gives CASSAMYSPNLYGYTF.

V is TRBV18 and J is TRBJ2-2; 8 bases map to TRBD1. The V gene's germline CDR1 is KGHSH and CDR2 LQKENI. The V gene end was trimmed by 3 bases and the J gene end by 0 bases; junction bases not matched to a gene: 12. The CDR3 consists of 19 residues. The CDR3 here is CASSPLSQGDLSNTGELFF. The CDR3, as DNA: TGTGCCAGCTCACCGCTATCACAGGGGGACCTGTCGAACACCGGGGAGCTGTTTTTT.

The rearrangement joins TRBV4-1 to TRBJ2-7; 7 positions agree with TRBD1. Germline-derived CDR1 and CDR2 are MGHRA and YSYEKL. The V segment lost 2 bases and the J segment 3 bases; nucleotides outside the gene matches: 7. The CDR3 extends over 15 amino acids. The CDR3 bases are TGCGCCAGCAGCCAAACCCCCAGGGGGATCTACGAGCAGTACTTC. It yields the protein CASSQTPRGIYEQYF.

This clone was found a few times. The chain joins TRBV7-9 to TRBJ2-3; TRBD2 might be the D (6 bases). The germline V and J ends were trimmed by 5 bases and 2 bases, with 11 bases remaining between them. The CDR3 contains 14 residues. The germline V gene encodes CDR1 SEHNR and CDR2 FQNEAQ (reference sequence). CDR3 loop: CASSPRTNTDTQYF. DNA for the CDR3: TGTGCCAGCAGCCCTCGGACTAACACAGATACGCAGTATTTT.

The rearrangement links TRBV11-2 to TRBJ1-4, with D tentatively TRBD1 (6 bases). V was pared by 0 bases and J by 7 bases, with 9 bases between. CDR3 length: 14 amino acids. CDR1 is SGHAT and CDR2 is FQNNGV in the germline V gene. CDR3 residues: CASSLDPDSEKLFF. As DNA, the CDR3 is TGTGCCAGCAGCTTAGATCCGGACAGTGAAAAACTGTTTTTT. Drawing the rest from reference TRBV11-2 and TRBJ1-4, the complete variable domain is EAGVAQSPRYKIIEKRQSVAFWCNPISGHATLYWYQQILGQGPKLLIQFQNNGVVDDSQLPKDRFSAERLKGVDSTLKIQPAKLEDSAVYLCASSLDPDSEKLFFGSGTQLSVL.